The clone carrying this T cell receptor (beta chain) showed up just a few times. Patients aged 18 to 65 had newly diagnosed hyperthyroidism lasting under 2 months. PBMCs were sourced from roughly 9.7 ml fresh peripheral blood. The data belong to a study of T cells in Graves' hyperthyroidism and ophthalmopathy. Study as a whole: Peripheral blood specimens were obtained at initial diagnosis, prior to any treatment.

After removal of 6 bases from V and 0 bases from J, the junction contained 7 bases not matched to a gene. This CDR3 spans 15 amino acids. Germline V gene sequence: CDR1 SQVTM, CDR2 ANQGSEA. Amplified TCR beta CDR3 regions derived from RNA transcripts. HTBI primers drove first-round RT-PCR of the TCR CDR3. MiXCR, applied by TCRdb to the multiplex PCR reads, yields one record per CDR3 protein. This table holds 700,000 or so distinct CDR3 sequences, 15% to 20% found once. The specimen sequenced was blood. This sequence joins TRBV29-1 and TRBJ2-1; 8 bases match TRBD2. This receptor was obtained from a man between 18 and 29 years old with Graves' hyperthyroidism. The CDR3 protein is CSVCSGDYSYNEQFF. DNA for the CDR3: TGCAGCGTCTGTAGCGGGGATTACTCCTACAATGAGCAGTTCTTC.